This TCR beta chain appears in the sequencing data of a study of OX40 agonist ivuxolimab in advanced cancers. Profiling relied on immunoSEQ multiplex PCR, and the TCRdb table lists in-frame clones only, not all of them. The sample carries 84,000 or so clones, 88% recorded once. V was shortened by 3 bases and J by 4 bases, with 15 bases between the two germline ends. CDR1 is KGHSH, CDR2 LQKENI, per germline. CDR3 length: 15 residues. The receptor was derived from an adult with an advanced solid tumor such as melanoma, head and neck, liver or kidney cancer. The sequencing here drew on CD4+ or CD8+ T cells sorted from blood, taken in a trial of the OX40 agonist ivuxolimab. The V gene is TRBV18, the J gene TRBJ1-2; possibly TRBD1 for D (5 bases). The CDR3: CASSPDPGGVYGYTF. In nucleotides, the CDR3 is TGTGCCAGCTCACCCGATCCCGGAGGGGTCTATGGCTACACCTTC.